These T cell receptor beta chains were read from a single sample in a study of CD8+CD57+ T cells in acquired aplastic anemia. TCRdb analysed the reads with MiXCR anew, one entry per CDR3 protein. The table lists 250,000 to 300,000 distinct CDR3 sequences, 55% to 60% of them singletons. The material sequenced was sorted CD4+, CD8+, or CD8+CD57+ T cells (not recorded which) from PBMCs. These TCRs come from a human donor with severe aplastic anemia or a healthy control (not recorded which). CDR3s leave out the opening cysteine and the closing phenylalanine or tryptophan. Fields, in order: V gene, D gene, J gene, CDR3 protein. A D gene is named only where the DNA matches it firmly.

>TRBV10-3|-|TRBJ1-2
ASSPQVRADSGYT
>TRBV20-1|-|TRBJ2-5
SARRGAGFAQETQY
>TRBV6-6|TRBD2|TRBJ2-5
ASSRRTSGGQETQY
>TRBV19|TRBD1|TRBJ1-6
ASSSGTVSNQPLH
>TRBV12-3/TRBV12-4|-|TRBJ2-7
ASSGPPRYEQY
>TRBV5-8|TRBD2|TRBJ2-5
ASTEAGGPLETQY
>TRBV19|-|TRBJ2-1
ASSIGGDTYNEQF
>TRBV15|-|TRBJ2-3
ATSQGPDTQY
>TRBV25-1|-|TRBJ1-1
ASSESLQAF
>TRBV10-1|TRBD1|TRBJ2-7
ASRETGTAPYEQY
>TRBV2|TRBD1|TRBJ1-6
ASMVLQGASPLH
>TRBV12-5|-|TRBJ1-6
ASGLALTGKNNSPLH
>TRBV20-1|-|TRBJ2-1
SARAGGPGQF
>TRBV6-4|-|TRBJ2-1
ASSLTGGGIVEQF
>TRBV27|-|TRBJ1-1
ASSLLRGRLDTEAF
>TRBV24-1|TRBD1|TRBJ2-5
ATSDLGQGAEETQY
>TRBV6-5|TRBD1|TRBJ1-3
ASSSGQGRPSGNTIY
>TRBV20-1|-|TRBJ2-7
SAPMRKSYEQY